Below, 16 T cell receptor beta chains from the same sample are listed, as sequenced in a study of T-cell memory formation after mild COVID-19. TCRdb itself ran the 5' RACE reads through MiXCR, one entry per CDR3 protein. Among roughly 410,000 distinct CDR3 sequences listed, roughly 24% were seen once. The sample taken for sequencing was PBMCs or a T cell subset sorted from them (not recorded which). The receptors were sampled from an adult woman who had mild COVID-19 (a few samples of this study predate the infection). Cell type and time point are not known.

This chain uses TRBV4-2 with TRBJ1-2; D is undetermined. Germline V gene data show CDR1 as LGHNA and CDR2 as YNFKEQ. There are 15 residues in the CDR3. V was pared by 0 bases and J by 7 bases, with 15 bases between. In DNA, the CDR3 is TGTGCCAGCAGCCAAGATTTTGGACTGGGGTTTGGCTACACCTTC. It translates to CASSQDFGLGFGYTF.

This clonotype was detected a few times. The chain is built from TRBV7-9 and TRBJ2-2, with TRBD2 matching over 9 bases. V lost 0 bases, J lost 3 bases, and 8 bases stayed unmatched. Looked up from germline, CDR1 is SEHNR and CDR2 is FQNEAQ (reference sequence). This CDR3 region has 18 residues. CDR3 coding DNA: TGTGCCAGCAGCTTAGCTTTCTCGAGCGGGAGGTACACCGGGGAGCTGTTTTTT. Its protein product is CASSLAFSSGRYTGELFF.

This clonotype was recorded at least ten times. For the CDR3, the DNA is TGCGCCAGCAGCCAAGGGGAAGCGACCTACGAGCAGTACTTC. Protein sequence: CASSQGEATYEQYF. The J gene is TRBJ2-7, the V gene TRBV4-3; D is ambiguous. Germline CDR1 reads LGHNA; CDR2 reads YSLEER. This CDR3 is 14 amino acids long. Trimming removed 1 base at V and 2 bases at J, with 9 bases between.

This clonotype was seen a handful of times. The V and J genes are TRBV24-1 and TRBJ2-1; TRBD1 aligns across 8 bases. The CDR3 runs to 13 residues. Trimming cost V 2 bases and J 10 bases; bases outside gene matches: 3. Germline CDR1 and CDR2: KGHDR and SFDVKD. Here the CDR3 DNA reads TGTGCCACCAGTGATTCACGGACAGGGGAGCAGTTCTTC. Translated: CATSDSRTGEQFF.

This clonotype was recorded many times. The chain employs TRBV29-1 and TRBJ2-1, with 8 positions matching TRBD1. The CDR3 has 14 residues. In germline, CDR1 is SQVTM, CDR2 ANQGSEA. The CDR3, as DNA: TGCAGTTTTAACCCGGGACAGGTCTACAATGAGCAGTTCTTC. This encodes CSFNPGQVYNEQFF.

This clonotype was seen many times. Written as DNA, the CDR3 is TGCAGCGTTGAATTGTATCGGGAGGGCACCTACAATGAGCAGTTCTTC. Amino acids: CSVELYREGTYNEQFF. V usage is TRBV29-1 and J usage is TRBJ2-1; 8 bases match TRBD2. CDR1 is SQVTM, CDR2 ANQGSEA, per germline. This CDR3 is 16 amino acids long. Losses at the gene ends were 2 bases for V and 2 bases for J; bases not matched to a gene: 8.

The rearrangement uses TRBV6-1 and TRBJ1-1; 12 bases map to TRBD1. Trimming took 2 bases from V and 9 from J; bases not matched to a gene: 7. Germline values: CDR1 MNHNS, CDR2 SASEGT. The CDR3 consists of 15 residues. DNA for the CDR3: TGTGCCAGCAGTGAAAAACGGGACAGGGGGCAAAAAGCTTTCTTT. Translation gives CASSEKRDRGQKAFF.

In DNA, the CDR3 is TGCAGTGCTAGAGATCGGATAGCGGGAGAGACCCAGTACTTC. Translating it yields CSARDRIAGETQYF. The rearrangement links TRBV20-1 to TRBJ2-5, with 7 bases identical to TRBD2. This CDR3 spans 14 amino acids. Germline-derived CDR1 and CDR2 are DFQATT and SNEGSKA (reference sequence). V shed 0 bases and J 4 bases; nucleotides not matched to a gene: 5.

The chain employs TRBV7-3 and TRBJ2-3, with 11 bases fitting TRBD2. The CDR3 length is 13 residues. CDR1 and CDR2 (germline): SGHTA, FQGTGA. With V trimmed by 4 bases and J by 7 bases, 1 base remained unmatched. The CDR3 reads CASSSSGRNTQYF. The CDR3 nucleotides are TGTGCCAGCAGCTCTAGCGGGAGGAATACGCAGTATTTT.

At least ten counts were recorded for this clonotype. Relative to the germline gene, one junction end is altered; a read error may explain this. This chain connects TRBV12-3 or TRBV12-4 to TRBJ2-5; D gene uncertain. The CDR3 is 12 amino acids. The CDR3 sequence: CASSPDQETQYF. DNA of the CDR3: TGTGCCAGCAGCCCCGACCAGGAGACCCAGTACTTC.

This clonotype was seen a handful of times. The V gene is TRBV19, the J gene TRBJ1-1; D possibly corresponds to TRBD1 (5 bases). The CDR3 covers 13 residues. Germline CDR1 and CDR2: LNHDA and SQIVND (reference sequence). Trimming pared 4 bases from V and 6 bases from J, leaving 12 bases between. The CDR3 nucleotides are TGTGCCAGTAGTACCTGGGGGGGATCTGAAGCTTTCTTT. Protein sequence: CASSTWGGSEAFF.

The CDR3 DNA follows: TGTGCCAGCAGTCGTCCAGGGTCCTACAATGAGCAGTTCTTC. Translation: CASSRPGSYNEQFF. The J gene is TRBJ2-1, the V gene TRBV2; the D gene is possibly TRBD1 (5 bases). CDR1 and CDR2 from the germline V gene are SNHLY and FYNNEI. Trimming took off 5 bases at V and 1 base at J, with 9 bases between the two ends. The CDR3 is made up of 14 amino acids.

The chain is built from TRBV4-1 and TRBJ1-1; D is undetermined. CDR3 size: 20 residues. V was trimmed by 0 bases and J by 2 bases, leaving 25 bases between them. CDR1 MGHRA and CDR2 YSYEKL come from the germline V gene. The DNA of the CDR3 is TGCGCCAGCAGCCAAGATAAATTATTAAGGGAAGGACGGATCAACACTGAAGCTTTCTTT. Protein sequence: CASSQDKLLREGRINTEAFF.

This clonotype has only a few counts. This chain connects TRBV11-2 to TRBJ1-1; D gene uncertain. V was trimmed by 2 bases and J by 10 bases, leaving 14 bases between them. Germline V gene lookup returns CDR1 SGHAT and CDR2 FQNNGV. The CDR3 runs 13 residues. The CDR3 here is CASSLYAPGGAFF. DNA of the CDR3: TGTGCCAGCAGCTTATACGCCCCGGGAGGAGCTTTCTTT.

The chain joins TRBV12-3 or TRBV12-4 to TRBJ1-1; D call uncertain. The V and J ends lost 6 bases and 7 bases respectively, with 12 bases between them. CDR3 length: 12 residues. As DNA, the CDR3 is TGTGCCAGCAGGGGCGCCCGGGATGAAGCTTTCTTT. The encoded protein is CASRGARDEAFF.

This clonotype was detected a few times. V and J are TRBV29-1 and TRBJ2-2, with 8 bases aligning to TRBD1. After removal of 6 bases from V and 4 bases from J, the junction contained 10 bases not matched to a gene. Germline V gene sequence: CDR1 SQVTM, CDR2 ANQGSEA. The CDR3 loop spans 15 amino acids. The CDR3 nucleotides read TGCAGCGTGCACTCGAGGACAGGGATCACCGGGGAGCTGTTTTTT. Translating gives CSVHSRTGITGELFF.